Listed here are 20 T cell receptor beta chains from one sample, sequenced in a study of blood T cell repertoires in COVID-19. The protocol was immunoSEQ multiplex PCR, while the TCRdb copy is restricted to in-frame clones and leaves out a portion. The data show about 160,000 clones, 81% seen once. Sequencing used peripheral blood. All receptors derive from a man between 60 and 75 years old with active or convalescent COVID-19.

CDR3 sequence: CASSWGRGPYNEQFF. DNA for the CDR3: TGCGCCAGCAGCTGGGGAAGGGGGCCCTACAATGAGCAGTTCTTC. The rearrangement uses TRBV5-1 and TRBJ2-1; 7 nucleotides match TRBD1. Germline values: CDR1 SGHRS, CDR2 YFSETQ. The CDR3 totals 15 residues. Trimming removed 3 bases from V and 2 bases from J; junction bases left unmatched: 5.

This clone was observed once. The gene calls are TRBV15 and TRBJ1-5; D unresolved. V gave up 1 base and J gave up 7 bases, with 8 bases separating them. Per germline, CDR1 LNHNV and CDR2 YYDKDF (reference sequence). CDR3 length: 13 amino acids. This CDR3 is CATSRAGNQPQHF. In DNA form, the CDR3 reads TGTGCCACCAGCAGAGCGGGGAACCAGCCCCAGCATTTT.

The chain recombines TRBV2 with TRBJ2-5, with 7 bases that match TRBD1. CDR3 length: 13 amino acids. Germline CDR1 SNHLY, CDR2 FYNNEI. V was pared by 5 bases and J by 5 bases, with 5 bases of the junction left unmatched. This CDR3 is CASSLDRVETQYF. The CDR3 DNA is TGTGCCAGCAGTCTCGACAGGGTCGAGACCCAGTACTTC.

The chain combines TRBV7-9 with TRBJ2-3; D not resolved. In germline, CDR1 is SEHNR, CDR2 FQNEAQ (reference sequence). This CDR3 contains 14 residues. Trimming left V 1 base short and J 2 bases short, with 7 bases between. The CDR3 sequence: CASSLERATDTQYF. Here the CDR3 DNA reads TGTGCCAGCAGCTTAGAGCGAGCCACAGATACGCAGTATTTT. Based on the CDR3 plus reference TRBV7-9 and TRBJ2-3, the full variable domain is DTGVSQNPRHKITKRGQNVTFRCDPISEHNRLYWYRQTLGQGPEFLTYFQNEAQLEKSRLLSDRFSAERPKGSFSTLEIQRTEQGDSAMYLCASSLERATDTQYFGPGTRLTVL.

This clone was seen once. The rearrangement uses TRBV20-1 and TRBJ1-1; perhaps TRBD1 as D (6 bases). Germline lookup yields CDR1 DFQATT and CDR2 SNEGSKA (reference sequence). The CDR3 covers 11 residues. V lost 7 bases and J lost 11, with 17 bases in between. The CDR3 sequence is CSVGEGVWAFF. The CDR3 DNA follows: TGCAGTGTCGGGGAGGGGGTTTGGGCTTTCTTT.

J is TRBJ1-2 and V is TRBV7-8; D unclear. This CDR3 has 13 amino acids. Deletions cut 1 base from V and 4 bases from J, with 7 bases between. Germline CDR1 and CDR2: SGHVS and FQNEAQ. The CDR3 protein is CASSLGVAYGYTF. The CDR3 region has the DNA TGTGCCAGCAGCTTAGGAGTTGCCTATGGCTACACCTTC.

In its sample, this clone was seen a few times. The chain recombines TRBV28 with TRBJ2-2; maybe TRBD2 (6 bases). CDR1 is MDHEN, CDR2 SYDVKM, per germline. Deletions cut 4 bases from V and 4 bases from J, with 13 bases between. The CDR3 extends over 15 amino acids. The CDR3, as DNA: TGTGCCAGCAGTTCTCACGGGAGCGGCACCGGGGAGCTGTTTTTT. It yields the protein CASSSHGSGTGELFF.

The gene calls are TRBV5-8 and TRBJ1-1; unclear D gene. The CDR3 contains 14 residues. Germline CDR1 is SGHTS and CDR2 is YDEGEE. The V gene lost 4 bases and the J gene lost 2 bases, with 12 bases spanning the gap. CDR3 sequence reads: CASSGGDSNTEAFF. CDR3 DNA: TGTGCCAGCAGCGGAGGAGATTCCAACACTGAAGCTTTCTTT.

The rearrangement joins TRBV19 to TRBJ2-5; D possibly corresponds to TRBD1 (6 bases). Germline CDR1 reads LNHDA; CDR2 reads SQIVND (reference sequence). V gave up 4 bases and J gave up 2 bases, with 11 bases separating them. The CDR3 spans 14 residues. CDR3 in amino acids: CASSTHQGQETQYF. The CDR3 region has the DNA TGTGCCAGTAGTACCCACCAGGGGCAAGAGACCCAGTACTTC.

V and J are TRBV25-1 and TRBJ2-1; possibly TRBD2 for D (5 bases). The V and J ends lost 6 bases and 9 bases respectively, with 15 bases between them. The CDR3 consists of 13 residues. Per germline, CDR1 MGHDK and CDR2 SYGVNS. In DNA form, the CDR3 reads TGTGCCAGCAGGTCGAGGGAAAGCGGTGAGCAGTTCTTC. It yields the protein CASRSRESGEQFF.

The chain uses TRBV18 and TRBJ1-4; TRBD1 matches at 11 bases. This CDR3 has 15 residues. Germline lookup yields CDR1 KGHSH and CDR2 LQKENI. Germline trimming cut 4 bases from V and 5 bases from J; bases unmatched to any gene: 3. Written as DNA, the CDR3 is TGTGCCAGCTCACTACGGGACAGGGGGAATGAAAAACTGTTTTTT. Translated, it gives CASSLRDRGNEKLFF.

The chain uses TRBV6-6 and TRBJ2-7, with 9 bases that match TRBD1. CDR3 length: 16 residues. CDR1 is MNHNY, CDR2 SVGAGI, per germline (reference sequence). J gave up 4 bases and V 6 bases, and 13 bases lay outside the gene matches. The chain's CDR3 is CASRREGGTGLYEQYF. The CDR3 DNA reads TGTGCCAGCAGGCGAGAAGGGGGGACAGGGTTGTACGAGCAGTACTTC.

The rearrangement joins TRBV4-2 to TRBJ2-7; 10 nucleotides align to TRBD2. The ends lost 3 bases at V and 3 bases at J; junction bases unmatched: 8. Germline lookup yields CDR1 LGHNA and CDR2 YNFKEQ. This CDR3 region has 16 residues. The CDR3 bases are TGTGCCAGCAGCCAGGCCGGGACTAGCGTTTTCTACGAGCAGTACTTC. Its protein is CASSQAGTSVFYEQYF.

This sequence joins TRBV6-5 and TRBJ1-5, with a tentative D call TRBD1 (5 bases). Trimming shortened V by 6 bases and J by 1 base, and 13 bases separated the two germline ends. The germline V gene has CDR1 MNHEY and CDR2 SVGAGI. The CDR3 length is 15 residues. CDR3 in amino acids: CASSMGGDSNQPQHF. The CDR3 nucleotides are TGTGCCAGCAGCATGGGGGGTGACAGCAATCAGCCCCAGCATTTT.

The chain links TRBV5-4 to TRBJ2-1; 7 positions agree with TRBD2. The V segment lost 2 bases and the J segment 7 bases; nucleotides outside the gene matches: 15. CDR1 and CDR2 from the germline V gene are SGHNT and YYREEE (reference sequence). This CDR3 contains 17 residues. The CDR3 nucleotides read TGTGCCAGCAGCTTCAGACTAGCCCCTAAAGCCTGGAATGAGCAGTTCTTC. Translated, it gives CASSFRLAPKAWNEQFF.

This clone was counted once. This chain uses TRBV11-2 with TRBJ2-5; 8 positions match TRBD2. The CDR3 runs 17 residues. The ends lost 1 base at V and 2 bases at J; junction bases unmatched: 9. Germline CDR1 reads SGHAT; CDR2 reads FQNNGV. In DNA, the CDR3 is TGTGCCAGCAGCTTAGGCCTTCCGGGACTAGGGCAAGAGACCCAGTACTTC. It codes for CASSLGLPGLGQETQYF.

This chain links TRBV3-1 (or the pseudogene TRBV3-2) with TRBJ1-2; 8 positions match TRBD1. Germline V gene data show CDR1 as LGHDT and CDR2 as YNNKEL (reference sequence). This CDR3 spans 14 amino acids. J gave up 3 bases and V 4 bases, and 4 bases lay outside the gene matches. The CDR3 reads CASSLMTGDYGYTF. DNA for the CDR3: TGTGCCAGCAGCCTAATGACAGGGGACTATGGCTACACCTTC.

V is TRBV5-1 and J is TRBJ2-7; D ambiguous. Germline CDR1 reads SGHRS; CDR2 reads YFSETQ. V lost 0 bases and J 6 bases, leaving 10 bases between the germline ends. The CDR3 is 13 amino acids. As DNA, the CDR3 is TGCGCCAGCAGCTTGGGTGAGTCCGGCGAGCAGTACTTC. This translates into CASSLGESGEQYF.

CDR3 residues: CARSSSGPPSYNEQFF. CDR3 coding DNA: TGTGCCAGAAGCAGCTCAGGGCCACCCTCCTACAATGAGCAGTTCTTC. The chain employs TRBV7-5 and TRBJ2-1; the table's D call, TRBD1, was not checked against the DNA. TRBV7-5 is marked as a pseudogene. The CDR3 covers 16 residues.

This clone came up a few times. V is TRBV9 and J is TRBJ1-2; 8 bases are a match to TRBD1. The germline V gene encodes CDR1 SGDLS and CDR2 YYNGEE. Germline trimming cut 0 bases from V and 5 bases from J; bases unmatched to any gene: 6. CDR3 length: 15 residues. CDR3 nucleotide sequence: TGTGCCAGCAGCGTAGGGCAGGGGGCGACGTATGGCTACACCTTC. This translates into CASSVGQGATYGYTF.